The present T cell receptor beta chain was sequenced within a study of glioma-infiltrating T cells after dendritic cell vaccination. Overall study context: Patients received three intradermal dendritic cell vaccine injections at biweekly intervals.

Clones were read by immunoSEQ multiplex PCR, and TCRdb kept only the in-frame ones, dropping some. The data hold over 70,000 clones, with roughly 87% observed a single time. Fresh-frozen tumor tissue and more than two years of survival data were available for all. By sample fraction, this clone is medium-sized. Its antigen is not known. Overall study findings and caveats: Few patients contributed both blood and tumor specimens.

The sequence was obtained from a human donor with glioblastoma. The sequences come from blood, collected before dendritic cell vaccination.

The CDR3 here is CAWSVVMEAGELFF. The CDR3 nucleotides read TGTGCCTGGAGTGTTGTCATGGAGGCCGGGGAGCTGTTTTTT. V gene TRBV30 combines with J gene TRBJ2-2, with D possibly matching TRBD2 (5 bases). The germline V and J ends were trimmed by 0 bases and 6 bases, with 11 bases remaining between them. Germline CDR1 is GTSNPN and CDR2 is SVGIG (reference sequence). This CDR3 region has 14 residues.